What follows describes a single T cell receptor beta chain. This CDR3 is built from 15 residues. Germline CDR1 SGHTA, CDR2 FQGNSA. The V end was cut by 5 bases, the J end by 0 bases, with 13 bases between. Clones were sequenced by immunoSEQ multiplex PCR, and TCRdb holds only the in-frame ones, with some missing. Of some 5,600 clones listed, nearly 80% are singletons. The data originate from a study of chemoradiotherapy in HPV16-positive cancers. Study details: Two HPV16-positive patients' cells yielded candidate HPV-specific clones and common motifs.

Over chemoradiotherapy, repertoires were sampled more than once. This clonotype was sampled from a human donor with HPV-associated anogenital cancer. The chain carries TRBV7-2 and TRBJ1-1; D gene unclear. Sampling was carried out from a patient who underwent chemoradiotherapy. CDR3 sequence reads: CASSPRVLLNTEAFF. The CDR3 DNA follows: TGTGCCAGCAGCCCCCGGGTCTTGTTGAACACTGAAGCTTTCTTT.